This T cell receptor (beta chain) was retrieved from a study of blood T cell repertoires in COVID-19. Study overall: PBMCs, B-cell-depleted T cells, or T cells provided the cDNA or gDNA that made up the material.

Generated by immunoSEQ multiplex PCR, the TCRdb table keeps only in-frame clones and is missing some. Of some 120,000 clones listed, about 90% are singletons. V gave up 5 bases and J gave up 0 bases, with 11 bases separating them. This CDR3 is 15 amino acids long. Germline CDR1 and CDR2: SGHVS and FQNEAQ. The gene calls are TRBV7-8 and TRBJ2-1; D unresolved. The sequence came from a woman aged 60-70 years with acute or convalescent COVID-19. What was sequenced was peripheral blood. CDR3 region: CASSPRWSSYNEQFF. CDR3 DNA sequence: TGTGCCAGCAGCCCTCGCTGGAGCTCCTACAATGAGCAGTTCTTC. Based on the CDR3 plus reference TRBV7-8 and TRBJ2-1, the full variable domain is GAGVSQSPRYKVAKRGQDVALRCDPISGHVSLFWYQQALGQGPEFLTYFQNEAQLDKSGLPSDRFFAERPEGSVSTLKIQRTQQEDSAVYLCASSPRWSSYNEQFFGPGTRLTVL.